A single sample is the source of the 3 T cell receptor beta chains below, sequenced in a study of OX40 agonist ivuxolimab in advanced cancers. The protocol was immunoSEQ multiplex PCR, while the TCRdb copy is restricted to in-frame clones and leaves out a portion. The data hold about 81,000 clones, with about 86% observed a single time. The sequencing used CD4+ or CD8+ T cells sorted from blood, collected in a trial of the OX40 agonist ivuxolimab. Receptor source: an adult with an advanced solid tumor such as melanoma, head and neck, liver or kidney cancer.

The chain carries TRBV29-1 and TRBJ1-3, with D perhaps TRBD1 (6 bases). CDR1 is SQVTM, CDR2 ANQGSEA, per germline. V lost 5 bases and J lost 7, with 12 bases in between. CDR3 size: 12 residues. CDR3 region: CSVMWGANTIYF. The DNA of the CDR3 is TGCAGCGTTATGTGGGGGGCGAACACCATATATTTT.

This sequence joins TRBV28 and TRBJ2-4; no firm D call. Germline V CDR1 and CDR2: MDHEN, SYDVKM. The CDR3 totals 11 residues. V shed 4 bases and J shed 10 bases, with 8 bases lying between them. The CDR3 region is CASSSMVIQYF. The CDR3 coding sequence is TGTGCCAGCAGTTCCATGGTTATTCAGTACTTC.

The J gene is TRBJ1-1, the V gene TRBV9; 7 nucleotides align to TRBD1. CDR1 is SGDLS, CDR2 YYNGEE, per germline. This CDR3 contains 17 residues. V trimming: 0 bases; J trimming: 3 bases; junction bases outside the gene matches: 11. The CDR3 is CASSVGSKGAKDTEAFF. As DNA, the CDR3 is TGTGCCAGCAGCGTAGGTAGTAAGGGGGCGAAGGACACTGAAGCTTTCTTT.